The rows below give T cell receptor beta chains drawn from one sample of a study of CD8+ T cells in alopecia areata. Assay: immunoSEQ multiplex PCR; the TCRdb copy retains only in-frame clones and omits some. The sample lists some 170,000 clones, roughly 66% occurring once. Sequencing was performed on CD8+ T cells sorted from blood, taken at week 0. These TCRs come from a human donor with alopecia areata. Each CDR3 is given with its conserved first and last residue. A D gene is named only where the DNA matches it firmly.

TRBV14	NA	CASSQDSPGQSYEQYF
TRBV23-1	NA	CASSRTGEQFF
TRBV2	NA	CASLRRGGYTF
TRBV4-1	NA	CASSQVVGSTDTQYF
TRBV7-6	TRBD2	CASSSGLAGIETQYF
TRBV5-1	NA	CASSLGGATEAFF
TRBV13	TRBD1	CASSDRVDRSPLHF
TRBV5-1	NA	CASSSGAGERADTQYF
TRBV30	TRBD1	CASQGAGNTEAFF
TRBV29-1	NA	CSVEDRYGYTF
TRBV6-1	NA	CASRDETIHWYF
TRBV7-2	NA	CASSLILGELFF
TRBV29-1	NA	CSVEVRWAGDINYGYTF
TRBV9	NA	CASSAKSVGTDTQYF
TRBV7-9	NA	CASSRRDTEILEADTQYF
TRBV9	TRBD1	CASSAGDRTYEQYF
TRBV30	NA	CALRRGNIQYF
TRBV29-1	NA	CSVVWYHEQYF
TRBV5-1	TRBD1	CASSYGTGGYEQYF
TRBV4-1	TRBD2	CASRQAGGNIQYF
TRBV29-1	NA	CSVCDRTPTYEQYF
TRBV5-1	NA	CASSSTGPAYEQYF
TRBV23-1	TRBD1	CARTMGQNYGYTF
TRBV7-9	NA	CASSFGVPNEQFF
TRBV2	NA	CASSDRGYTF
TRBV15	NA	CATSRGPNTEAFF
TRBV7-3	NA	CASSLMGARTDTQYF